One T cell receptor (beta chain) is described in this entry. This specimen belongs to a study of blood T cell repertoires in COVID-19. Across the whole study: T cells, B-cell-depleted T cells, or PBMCs provided the cDNA or gDNA that served as material.

Trimming removed 2 bases at V and 2 bases at J, with 9 bases between. The CDR3 runs 14 residues. Germline CDR1 and CDR2: WNHNN and SYGVQD (reference sequence). Assay: immunoSEQ multiplex PCR; the TCRdb copy retains only in-frame clones and omits some. The table records 60,000 or so clones, around 89% of them present only once. The source of this sequence is a human donor with active COVID-19. The donor label of this sample is uncertain. Sequencing was carried out using peripheral blood. The genes are TRBV10-1 and TRBJ1-2; a possible D gene is TRBD1 (6 bases). The CDR3 here is CASSETGTNYGYTF. CDR3 DNA sequence: TGCGCCAGCAGTGAGACAGGGACCAACTATGGCTACACCTTC.